This T cell receptor (beta chain) was observed in a study of blood T cell repertoires in COVID-19. Study summary: The United States, Italy and Spain were the sources of the acute and convalescent COVID-19 samples. T cells, B-cell-depleted T cells, or PBMCs provided the cDNA or gDNA that served as material.

Germline V CDR1 and CDR2: KGHDR, SFDVKD. This CDR3 contains 12 residues. V gave up 3 bases and J gave up 9 bases, with 8 bases separating them. This clone was recorded only once. Per the study methods: The assay estimated nucleated cells by amplifying reference gene primers. TCRdb keeps only in-frame clones here, not all; method: immunoSEQ multiplex PCR. For V, J and clone size, that table is used; D and trimming come from the DNA. Seen here are some 150,000 clones, around 84% observed once, and the top ten hold about 38%. This sequence joins TRBV24-1 and TRBJ2-1, with D perhaps matching TRBD2 (6 bases). Sequencing was performed on peripheral blood. The receptor was isolated from a human donor in a cohort sampled during active COVID-19. The CDR3 is CATSDAEGEQFF. The CDR3, as DNA: TGTGCCACCAGTGATGCGGAGGGTGAGCAGTTCTTC.